This T cell receptor (beta chain) was identified during a study of blood T cell repertoires in COVID-19. Study-level background: In each case, the material was cDNA or gDNA derived from T cells, B-cell-depleted T cells, or PBMCs.

As processed by the authors: Reference gene primer amplification yielded estimated nucleated cell counts. Assay used: immunoSEQ multiplex PCR; TCRdb lists only in-frame clones, some missing. Clone size and the V and J calls come from that table; the DNA yielded D and trimming. The data contain 160,000 or so clones, about four fifths of them seen just once; the ten biggest clones take up under 0.75%. The clonotype was recovered from a man in his 60s with acute or convalescent COVID-19. Sequenced input: peripheral blood.

The CDR3 spells CASSSDRDTEAFF. CDR3 in DNA: TGTGCCAGCTCATCGGACAGGGACACTGAAGCTTTCTTT. This chain uses TRBV18 with TRBJ1-1; 8 nucleotides line up with TRBD1. Germline CDR1 and CDR2: KGHSH and LQKENI. The CDR3 is made up of 13 amino acids. The junction had 2 bases not matched to a gene; V was cut back by 5 bases and J by 3 bases.